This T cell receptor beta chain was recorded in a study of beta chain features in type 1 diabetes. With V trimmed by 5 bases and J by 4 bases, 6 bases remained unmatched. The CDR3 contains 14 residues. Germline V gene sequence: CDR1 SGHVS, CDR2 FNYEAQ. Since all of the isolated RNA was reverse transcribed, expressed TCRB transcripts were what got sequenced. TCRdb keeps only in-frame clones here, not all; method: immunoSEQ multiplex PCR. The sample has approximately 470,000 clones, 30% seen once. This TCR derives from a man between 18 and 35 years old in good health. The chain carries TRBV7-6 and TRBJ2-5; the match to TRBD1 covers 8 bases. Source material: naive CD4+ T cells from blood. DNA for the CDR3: TGTGCCAGCAGCACGGACAGGGCGCTAGAGACCCAGTACTTC. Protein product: CASSTDRALETQYF.